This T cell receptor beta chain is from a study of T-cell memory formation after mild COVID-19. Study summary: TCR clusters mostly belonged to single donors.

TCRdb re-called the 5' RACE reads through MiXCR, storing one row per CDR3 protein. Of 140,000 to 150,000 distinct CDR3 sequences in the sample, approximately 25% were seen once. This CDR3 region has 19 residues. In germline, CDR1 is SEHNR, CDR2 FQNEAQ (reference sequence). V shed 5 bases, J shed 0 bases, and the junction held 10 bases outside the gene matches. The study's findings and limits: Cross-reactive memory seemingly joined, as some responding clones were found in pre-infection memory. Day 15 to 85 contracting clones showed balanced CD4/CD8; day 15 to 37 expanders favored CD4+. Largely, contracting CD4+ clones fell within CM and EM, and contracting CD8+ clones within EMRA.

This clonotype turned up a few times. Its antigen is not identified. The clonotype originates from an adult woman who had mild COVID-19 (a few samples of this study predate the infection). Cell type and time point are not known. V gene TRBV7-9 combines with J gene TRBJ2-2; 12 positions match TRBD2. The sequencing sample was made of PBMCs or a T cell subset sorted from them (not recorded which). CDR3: CASSILAGGSFANTGELFF. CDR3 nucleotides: TGTGCCAGCAGCATACTAGCGGGGGGCTCGTTCGCGAACACCGGGGAGCTGTTTTTT.